This is a list of T cell receptor beta chains from one sample in a study of PD-L1 blockade in urothelial cancer. Profiling relied on immunoSEQ multiplex PCR, and the TCRdb table lists in-frame clones only, not all of them. In the table there are approximately 80,000 clones, 82% of which are singletons. The sequenced sample was PBMCs, obtained around atezolizumab (anti-PD-L1) treatment. The receptors derive from a man between 65 and 85 years old with urothelial cancer. The CDR3 runs from the conserved cysteine through the conserved F or W. Each record gives: D gene, V gene, J gene, CDR3 DNA, CDR3 protein. D genes are given only for firm matches.

d_gene: NA; v_gene: TRBV4-2; j_gene: TRBJ1-5; CDR3nt: TGTGCCAGCAGCCAAGATCAGAAGGCGGCAGGGGCGAATCAGCCCCAGCATTTT; CDR3aa: CASSQDQKAAGANQPQHF
d_gene: NA; v_gene: TRBV11-3; j_gene: TRBJ1-1; CDR3nt: TGTGCCAGCGGATCGTGGGCCGGACAGAGCATTGAAGCTTTCTTT; CDR3aa: CASGSWAGQSIEAFF
d_gene: NA; v_gene: TRBV15; j_gene: TRBJ2-2; CDR3nt: TGTGCCACCAGCAGAGATTCAGGGACCGGGGAGCTGTTTTTT; CDR3aa: CATSRDSGTGELFF
d_gene: NA; v_gene: TRBV9; j_gene: TRBJ1-5; CDR3nt: TGTGCCAGCAGCGCCTACGGGACACCTAATCAGCCCCAGCATTTT; CDR3aa: CASSAYGTPNQPQHF
d_gene: TRBD1; v_gene: TRBV19; j_gene: TRBJ1-1; CDR3nt: TGTGCCAGTAGTATAGGTCAGGGGGCGGCGAACACTGAAGCTTTCTTT; CDR3aa: CASSIGQGAANTEAFF
d_gene: NA; v_gene: TRBV19; j_gene: TRBJ2-2; CDR3nt: TGTGCCAGTAACTCCGGGGCGAACACCGGGGAGCTGTTTTTT; CDR3aa: CASNSGANTGELFF
d_gene: TRBD1; v_gene: TRBV18; j_gene: TRBJ1-1; CDR3nt: TGTGCCAGCTCACCCCGGACAGGGAACACTGAAGCTTTCTTT; CDR3aa: CASSPRTGNTEAFF
d_gene: TRBD1; v_gene: TRBV2; j_gene: TRBJ1-1; CDR3nt: TGTGCCAGCAGTGAGCAGGGGGGAACTGAAGCTTTCTTT; CDR3aa: CASSEQGGTEAFF
d_gene: TRBD2; v_gene: TRBV5-1; j_gene: TRBJ2-1; CDR3nt: TGCGCCAGCAGCCCCGGGACTACCCAGAACAATGAGCAGTTCTTC; CDR3aa: CASSPGTTQNNEQFF
d_gene: NA; v_gene: TRBV5-8; j_gene: TRBJ2-5; CDR3nt: TGTGCCACTCAGGGTCAGGCCCAGTACTTC; CDR3aa: CATQGQAQYF
d_gene: NA; v_gene: TRBV4-3; j_gene: TRBJ2-3; CDR3nt: TGCGCCAGCAGCCAAGACACCGGGAGCACAGATACGCAGTATTTT; CDR3aa: CASSQDTGSTDTQYF
d_gene: NA; v_gene: TRBV2; j_gene: TRBJ1-1; CDR3nt: TGTGCCAGCAGTATGACAGGGAACACTGAAGCTTTCTTT; CDR3aa: CASSMTGNTEAFF
d_gene: NA; v_gene: TRBV28; j_gene: TRBJ2-1; CDR3nt: TGTGCCAGCAGCCCCAGGGGTGAGCAGTTCTTC; CDR3aa: CASSPRGEQFF